A single sample gave rise to the 23 T cell receptor beta chains below, sequenced in a study of monozygotic twins with cystic fibrosis. Here immunoSEQ multiplex PCR was the method, and the copy in TCRdb shows in-frame clones only, minus some. The sample has under 11,000 clones, more than 95% seen once. Sequencing used blood. The receptors come from a boy aged 5-17 years with cystic fibrosis.

The genes are TRBV2 and TRBJ1-2; D not resolved. CDR1 and CDR2 from the germline V gene are SNHLY and FYNNEI. V was cut by 3 bases and J by 0 bases, with 8 bases left in between. There are 14 residues in the CDR3. The CDR3 sequence is CASSEHRANYGYTF. For the CDR3, the DNA is TGTGCCAGCAGTGAGCACAGAGCTAACTATGGCTACACCTTC.

This chain connects TRBV10-2 to TRBJ2-7, with D tentatively TRBD1 (6 bases). This CDR3 is 14 amino acids long. V shed 5 bases and J shed 2 bases, with 13 bases lying between them. CDR1 WSHSY and CDR2 SAAADI come from the germline V gene. CDR3 nucleotide sequence: TGCGCCAGCAGTTCCATGGACAGTCCCTACGAGCAGTACTTC. Residues: CASSSMDSPYEQYF.

J is TRBJ1-1 and V is TRBV9; tentative D call: TRBD1 (5 bases). The germline V gene encodes CDR1 SGDLS and CDR2 YYNGEE. This CDR3 is built from 14 residues. The germline V and J ends were trimmed by 3 bases and 3 bases, with 12 bases remaining between them. As DNA, the CDR3 is TGTGCCAGCAGCGAGGTGGGGGTAGACACTGAAGCTTTCTTT. Translating it yields CASSEVGVDTEAFF.

CDR3 in DNA: TGTGCCAGCACAGTTTTAGGGGCGCGGGGAGAGACCCAGTACTTC. Translated, it gives CASTVLGARGETQYF. The gene calls are TRBV28 and TRBJ2-5, with a possible D match to TRBD2 (6 bases). Germline CDR1 MDHEN, CDR2 SYDVKM. This CDR3 has 15 amino acids. Trimming pared 7 bases from V and 4 bases from J, leaving 19 bases between.

V gene TRBV5-1 combines with J gene TRBJ2-1; D gene uncertain. V was clipped by 4 bases and J by 6 bases, with 11 bases between them. From germline, CDR1 is SGHRS and CDR2 YFSETQ. This CDR3 contains 13 residues. This CDR3 is CASSIDMANEQFF. CDR3 DNA sequence: TGCGCCAGCAGCATAGACATGGCCAATGAGCAGTTCTTC.

The V and J genes are TRBV5-6 and TRBJ1-1; D might be TRBD1 (5 bases). Trimming pared 4 bases from V and 0 bases from J, leaving 10 bases between. CDR1 is SGHDT, CDR2 YYEEEE, per germline. The CDR3 has 14 amino acids. The CDR3 bases are TGTGCCAGCAGCCCTGGACATTTGAACACTGAAGCTTTCTTT. This codes for CASSPGHLNTEAFF.

The gene calls are TRBV5-4 and TRBJ2-2; D not resolved. The CDR3 spans 14 residues. The germline V gene has CDR1 SGHNT and CDR2 YYREEE (reference sequence). V was shortened by 3 bases and J by 4 bases, with 10 bases between the two germline ends. The CDR3 reads CASSSVKGTGELFF. The CDR3 DNA follows: TGTGCCAGCAGCTCGGTTAAAGGCACCGGGGAGCTGTTTTTT.

The chain recombines TRBV9 with TRBJ1-1; weak D call: TRBD1 (5 bases). This CDR3 is 14 amino acids long. Trimming pared 0 bases from V and 1 base from J, leaving 7 bases between. CDR1 is SGDLS and CDR2 is YYNGEE in the germline V gene. For the CDR3, the DNA is TGTGCCAGCAGCGTAGCTGGGGGGAACACTGAAGCTTTCTTT. Protein product: CASSVAGGNTEAFF.

This chain connects TRBV19 to TRBJ1-3; tentative D call: TRBD1 (6 bases). V gave up 7 bases and J gave up 6 bases, with 16 bases separating them. Germline V gene sequence: CDR1 LNHDA, CDR2 SQIVND (reference sequence). CDR3 size: 14 residues. The CDR3 loop is CASTNTGRSNTIYF. In DNA, the CDR3 is TGTGCCAGTACCAATACAGGGAGGTCAAACACCATATATTTT. Full variable domain (missing parts from reference TRBV19 and TRBJ1-3): DGGITQSPKYLFRKEGQNVTLSCEQNLNHDAMYWYRQDPGQGLRLIYYSQIVNDFQKGDIAEGYSVSREKKESFPLTVTSAQKNPTAFYLCASTNTGRSNTIYFGEGSWLTVV.

This chain joins TRBV7-9 and TRBJ1-5; 7 nucleotides agree with TRBD1. V shed 4 bases, J shed 2 bases, and the junction held 8 bases outside the gene matches. The germline gives CDR1 SEHNR, CDR2 FQNEAQ (reference sequence). This CDR3 has 16 amino acids. In DNA form, the CDR3 reads TGTGCCAGCAGCTCAGGACAGGAGGGGGGCAATCAGCCCCAGCATTTT. Amino acids: CASSSGQEGGNQPQHF. The full variable domain, with the rest looked up from reference TRBV7-9 and TRBJ1-5, is DTGVSQNPRHKITKRGQNVTFRCDPISEHNRLYWYRQTLGQGPEFLTYFQNEAQLEKSRLLSDRFSAERPKGSFSTLEIQRTEQGDSAMYLCASSSGQEGGNQPQHFGDGTRLSIL.

This chain uses TRBV7-9 with TRBJ2-4; D possibly uses TRBD1 or TRBD2 (5 bases each). Trimming removed 5 bases at V and 1 base at J, with 15 bases between. The CDR3 has 16 residues. CDR1 is SEHNR and CDR2 is FQNEAQ in the germline V gene (reference sequence). CDR3 sequence reads: CASSTGGGYAKNIQYF. The CDR3 DNA follows: TGTGCCAGCAGCACAGGTGGGGGTTACGCCAAAAACATTCAGTACTTC. Full variable domain (rest looked up from reference TRBV7-9 and TRBJ2-4): DTGVSQNPRHKITKRGQNVTFRCDPISEHNRLYWYRQTLGQGPEFLTYFQNEAQLEKSRLLSDRFSAERPKGSFSTLEIQRTEQGDSAMYLCASSTGGGYAKNIQYFGAGTRLSVL.

In nucleotides, the CDR3 is TGTGCCAGCAGCTTAGGGGGGTTCAATCAGCCCCAGCATTTT. Its protein product is CASSLGGFNQPQHF. The chain has TRBV7-2 and TRBJ1-5, with a possible D match to TRBD1 (5 bases). Between the trimmed V and J ends, which lost 1 base and 3 bases, there was a span of 7 bases. CDR3 length: 14 amino acids. The germline V gene encodes CDR1 SGHTA and CDR2 FQGNSA.

This clone appeared a few times. The chain joins TRBV4-1 to TRBJ1-2; 11 nucleotides match TRBD1. The CDR3 loop spans 15 amino acids. The J segment lost 4 bases and the V segment lost 5 bases, leaving 6 bases of the junction unmatched. Germline V CDR1 and CDR2: MGHRA, YSYEKL. The CDR3 region has the DNA TGCGCCAGCAGCACGCCCGGGACAGGGGGCTATGGCTACACCTTC. Translating it yields CASSTPGTGGYGYTF.

The chain has TRBV7-2 and TRBJ2-2; D remains unclear. V was clipped by 4 bases and J by 4 bases, with 16 bases between them. This CDR3 comprises 16 residues. Germline-derived CDR1 and CDR2 are SGHTA and FQGNSA. CDR3 loop: CASSSLSLLATGELFF. CDR3 DNA: TGTGCCAGCAGCTCCCTGTCCCTCCTGGCCACCGGGGAGCTGTTTTTT.

In this sample, this clone turned up once. The rearrangement uses TRBV5-8 and TRBJ2-3; D unclear. Germline V CDR1 and CDR2: SGHTS, YDEGEE. V lost 0 bases and J 6 bases, leaving 17 bases between the germline ends. The CDR3 has 16 amino acids. CDR3 residues: CASSLGAARGMDTQYF. For the CDR3, the DNA is TGTGCCAGCAGCTTGGGGGCAGCGCGCGGAATGGATACGCAGTATTTT.

CDR3 coding DNA: TGTGCCAGCAGTGAAGGAGCGACGATGAGCACAGATACGCAGTATTTT. Its translation: CASSEGATMSTDTQYF. J is TRBJ2-3 and V is TRBV6-1; D unresolved. CDR3 length: 16 amino acids. Germline values: CDR1 MNHNS, CDR2 SASEGT. V lost 1 base and J 0 bases, leaving 11 bases between the germline ends.

This clone has more than one count but fewer than ten. The CDR3 bases are TGTGCCAGCAGTTACTCGATGGGACAGTTGGCTGGCTACACCTTC. Encoded protein: CASSYSMGQLAGYTF. The chain couples TRBV6-5 to TRBJ1-2, with TRBD1 matching over 7 bases. Trimming at V came to 0 bases and at J to 7 bases, leaving 8 bases not matched to a gene. This CDR3 has 15 amino acids. Germline CDR1 is MNHEY and CDR2 is SVGAGI.

As DNA, the CDR3 is TGTGCCAGCTCACCAGGGTCAATGGGGAATGAGCAGTTCTTC. Amino acid sequence: CASSPGSMGNEQFF. The chain combines TRBV18 with TRBJ2-1, with D uncertain. Trimming took 2 bases from V and 7 from J, leaving 12 bases between them. Germline CDR1 and CDR2: KGHSH and LQKENI. This CDR3 contains 14 residues. The full variable domain, in which reference TRBV18 and TRBJ2-1 provide the parts outside the CDR3, is NAGVMQNPRHLVRRRGQEARLRCSPMKGHSHVYWYRQLPEEGLKFMVYLQKENIIDESGMPKERFSAEFPKEGPSILRIQQVVRGDSAAYFCASSPGSMGNEQFFGPGTRLTVL.

The J gene is TRBJ1-1, the V gene TRBV13; unclear D gene. Trimming shortened V by 2 bases and J by 4 bases, and 5 bases separated the two germline ends. The CDR3 sequence is 12 residues long. CDR1 PRHDT and CDR2 FYEKMQ come from the germline V gene (reference sequence). CDR3 DNA: TGTGCCAGCAGCTTACGGGGCACTGAAGCTTTCTTT. It codes for CASSLRGTEAFF.

The V call is TRBV27, the J call TRBJ1-5; D not certain. CDR3 length: 17 amino acids. Germline V lookup: CDR1 MNHEY, CDR2 SMNVEV (reference sequence). Trimming cost V 8 bases and J 3 bases, with 23 bases left between them. The CDR3 protein is CASSPPLTPANNQPQHF. In nucleotides, the CDR3 is TGTGCCAGCTCCCCACCCCTGACACCGGCTAACAATCAGCCCCAGCATTTT.

This chain links TRBV7-2 with TRBJ1-5; perhaps TRBD1 as D (6 bases). V lost 4 bases, J lost 9 bases, and 13 bases lay in between. The germline CDR1 and CDR2 sequences are SGHTA and FQGNSA. The CDR3 contains 13 residues. For the CDR3, the DNA is TGTGCCAGCAGCTACAGGGTGAACGGGCCCCAGCATTTT. Protein: CASSYRVNGPQHF.

V usage is TRBV7-9 and J usage is TRBJ1-2, with 8 bases fitting TRBD1. This CDR3 is built from 16 residues. With 2 bases clipped from V and 4 bases from J, the junction kept 9 bases outside the gene matches. Germline CDR1 reads SEHNR; CDR2 reads FQNEAQ (reference sequence). In nucleotides, the CDR3 is TGTGCCAGCAGCTTACCCCTGGACAGGGTGGGCTATGGCTACACCTTC. Translating gives CASSLPLDRVGYGYTF.

This clone is a singleton in its sample. This chain's CDR3 is CASRGQSYEQYF. CDR3 DNA sequence: TGTGCCAGCAGGGGACAGAGCTACGAGCAGTACTTC. The chain employs TRBV27 and TRBJ2-7, with 7 bases matching TRBD1. Trimming took 6 bases from V and 3 from J; bases not matched to a gene: 2. Germline V lookup: CDR1 MNHEY, CDR2 SMNVEV (reference sequence). This CDR3 has 12 amino acids.